This T cell receptor beta chain was retrieved from a study of T cell clonotyping in hematopoietic cell transplantation (dated by TCRdb to about 2021). As for the study more broadly: Pretransplant recipient samples were obtained after cytoreduction. Patient recruitment ran from 2015 to January 2017, and follow-up continued until late 2020 or death. In the study, some 140 blood samples were gathered from under 45 consecutive transplant recipients and their related donors. Here is what the overall study found, with its caveats: The sample size was limited, and because cells were not sorted, the contributions of CD4 and CD8 repertoires could not be separated. Inverse Simpson Index values from donors and from recipients before transplant predicted broader TCR repertoire diversity after transplant. Recipient repertoires showed only a small fraction of overlap with donor repertoires, and over 97% appeared de novo at the given depth. After transplant, TCR diversity in recipients dropped, and pathologically expanded clonotypes climbed progressively between day 30 and day 180.

As concerns this clone: Its specific antigen is unknown. No much larger clone is present one base from it, and per-base qualities are unavailable.

The intended sense of this specimen's time point label: recipient sample about 28 days before transplant, after cytoreduction. Blood samples were obtained from recipients approximately 28 days before transplant and at days 30, 100 and 180 after transplant. Nuclei Lysis Solution was used to extract genomic DNA from fresh or cryopreserved unfractionated peripheral blood mononuclear cells. With the immunoSEQ assay, which is a bias-controlled multiplex PCR relying on V- and J-specific primers, TCR beta CDR3 regions were amplified from genomic DNA. In a second PCR step, the CDR3 amplicons were tagged with a proprietary barcode plus Illumina adapter sequences. CDR3 libraries were sequenced on an Illumina MiSeq instrument. The paper's processing steps were these. Export and quality control were done with immunoSEQ Analyzer 3.0, while downstream analyses used R Bioconductor and Immunarch. Only productive rearrangements within the normalized downsampled data set were used in the calculation of repertoire metrics. In the normalized cohort, a clonotype counted as pathologically expanded if the clonotype was larger than 5 templates. Repertoire diversity was measured with the Inverse Simpson Index. To capture all clonotypes, CMV-specificity analyses were performed on the non-normalized data set. Not all clones reach the TCRdb copy of this immuneACCESS table, which keeps in-frame sequences only. Checked studies attribute under half of the gap to unresolved V genes and leave the rest unexplained. V, J and clone size were drawn from that table, and D and trimming were deduced from the DNA. The sample includes tens of thousands of clones, with 85% to 90% observed a single time. The top ten clones comprise about 3.5% of the sample.

The V end loses 0 bases and the J end loses 7 bases, and a stretch of 7 bases separates them. Its CDR3 holds 13 amino acids, cysteine through phenylalanine. The kept DNA is CDR3 alone, 39 bases in frame from the first base. Reading the germline V gene gives CDR1 MNHEY and CDR2 SVGAGI. The clonotype was recovered from a man younger than 35 with biphenotypic leukemia. Some clones in this sample may be carry-over from other donors' samples. Material: peripheral blood mononuclear cells, obtained before stem cell transplant. The V gene is TRBV6-5 and the J gene is TRBJ1-5, with the D gene too uncertain to name. This receptor carries the CDR3 CASSYSFRQPQHF. The DNA sequence reads TGTGCCAGCAGTTACTCGTTCAGGCAGCCCCAGCATTTT.